Sequencing of this T cell receptor (beta chain) was carried out in a study of CD8 T cells in Susac syndrome. Whole-study context: The sequenced Susac syndrome patients comprised roughly 6 with active disease and roughly eight in remission. Patients with Susac syndrome were therapy-naive, on corticosteroids, or on intravenous immunoglobulin alone at the time that blood was drawn.

The CD8+ and CD4+ T cells were isolated magnetically using a negative isolation approach, whereas the TEMRA cells were enriched by FACS. Comments on this clonotype: Relative to the germline gene, one junction end is altered; a read error may explain this.

This CDR3 region has 11 residues. CDR1 MRHNA and CDR2 SNTAGT come from the germline V gene. With random hexamers, roughly 0.5 to 1 ug RNA was reverse transcribed. Coverage of TCR beta CDR3 amplification by immunoSEQ multiplex PCR extended to 54 Vbeta and 13 Jbeta. Via MiXCR, TCRdb re-called the immunoSEQ multiplex PCR reads, giving one row per CDR3 protein. Of 100,000 to 150,000 distinct CDR3 sequences listed, around 94% are singletons. The sequence came from a human donor with Susac syndrome. Source material: CD8+ T cells from PBMCs. The gene calls are TRBV6-4 and TRBJ2-2, with TRBD1 matching 7 bases. The CDR3 DNA follows: TGTGCCGGCAGGGGGTCCGGGGAGCTGTTTTTT. It encodes CAGRGSGELFF.